Below, one T cell receptor beta chain is given with its context. Its antigen is currently not known. No much larger clone exists at a distance of one base, and base qualities are not known. This entry belongs to a study of cytotoxic CD8 clonotypes in ibrutinib-treated CLL (dated by TCRdb to about 2021). With regard to the full study: In this cohort, over 14 patients were treatment-naive and more than 9 were relapsed/refractory, while around 17 had unmutated IGHV. Longitudinal samples were obtainable from about 30% of the roughly 90 participants in the trial. An average of about 250,000 productive templates and 80,000 to 100,000 productive rearrangements was obtained per sample. Responses were partial in approximately 24 patients and complete in 2; after median about 70 months follow-up, roughly 14 stayed in remission and approximately twelve progressed. Cryopreserved peripheral blood mononuclear cells were collected before treatment, at response, and at either disease progression or sustained remission. Samples at response were collected after a median of 12 months of treatment, with a range of about 6 to 36 months.

A MiSeq instrument was used for deep resolution sequencing, which targeted depths ranging from 1 in 1 million up to 1 in 200,000 T cells, with coverage averaging 10x for each clonotype. The immunoSEQ hsTCRB Kit was used to generate the TCR beta libraries. The paper's data handling went like this. Data were analyzed with ImmunoSEQ Data Assistant and ImmunoSEQ Analyzer, with V, D and J genes assigned per IMGT definitions. Clonality, which ranges from 0 to 1, was calculated as one minus the normalized Shannon entropy of productive rearrangement frequencies. Only overrepresented clonotypes making up at least 0.05% of each patient's repertoire were included in the public clonotype analysis. Some twelve repertoires from age-matched healthy donors, obtained from immuneACCESS, served as clonality controls. TCRdb carries this immuneACCESS record with in-frame sequences only. Its versions omit some clonotypes, under half of them owing to an unresolved V gene in the studies checked, with the rest unexplained. The V and J calls and clone size come from that table; D and trimming were worked out from the DNA. In this sample the table shows a few hundred thousand clones, 80% of which occur a single time. The top ten clones comprise 6.5% to 8.5% of the sample.

Results and caveats for the whole study, not just this receptor: Baseline clonality was found to be higher than that of age-matched healthy donors and was strongly correlated with circulating CD8+ T-cell counts. Sampling times were not matched between sustained-remission and progressing patients, and lymph node repertoires were not studied. Clonality rose at ibrutinib response, remained stable during sustained remission, and dropped back toward baseline at progression. Public clonotypes were rare and either contracted or stayed stable during treatment, and the rise in clonality at ibrutinib response reflected the expansion of private clonotypes.

For TCR beta library preparation, roughly 2.1 micrograms of genomic DNA were isolated from cryopreserved PBMCs. High-throughput TCR beta sequencing was performed on longitudinal blood samples from CLL patients receiving ibrutinib monotherapy. The patients took part in an open-label, single-center phase 2 trial of ibrutinib monotherapy. Unmatched junction bases come to 9, with V trimmed by 6 bases and J by 7 bases. CDR1 and CDR2 were assigned from the germline V gene as SGHTA and FQGNSA. The CDR3 numbers 15 residues from cysteine through phenylalanine. Only the CDR3 DNA stays, 45 bases, in frame from base 1.

This TCR was recovered from a human donor with chronic lymphocytic leukemia. This material consisted of PBMCs, taken before ibrutinib treatment. The sequence joins TRBV7-2 to TRBJ2-1; TRBD2 agrees with 10 junctional bases. Read as DNA, the sequence is TGTGCCAGCAGGTTGGGGGGACTAGCGAGAAATGAGCAGTTCTTC. It encodes CASRLGGLARNEQFF.